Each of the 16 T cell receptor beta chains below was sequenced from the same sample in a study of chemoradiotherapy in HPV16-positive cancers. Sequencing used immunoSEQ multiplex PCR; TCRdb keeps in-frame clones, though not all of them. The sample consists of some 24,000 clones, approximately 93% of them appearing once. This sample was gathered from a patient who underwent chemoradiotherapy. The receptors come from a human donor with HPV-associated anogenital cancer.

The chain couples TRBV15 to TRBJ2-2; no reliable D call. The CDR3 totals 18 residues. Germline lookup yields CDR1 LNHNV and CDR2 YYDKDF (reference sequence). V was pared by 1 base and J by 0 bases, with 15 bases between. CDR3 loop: CATSRAFWQGSNTGELFF. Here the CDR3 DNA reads TGTGCCACCAGCAGAGCATTTTGGCAAGGGTCGAACACCGGGGAGCTGTTTTTT.

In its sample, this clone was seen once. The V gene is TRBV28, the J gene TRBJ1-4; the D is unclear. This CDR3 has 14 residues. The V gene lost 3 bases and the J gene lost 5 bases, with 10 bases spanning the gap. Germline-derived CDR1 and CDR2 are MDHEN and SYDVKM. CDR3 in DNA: TGTGCCAGCAGTTTGAGCGGGCAGAATGAAAAACTGTTTTTT. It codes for CASSLSGQNEKLFF.

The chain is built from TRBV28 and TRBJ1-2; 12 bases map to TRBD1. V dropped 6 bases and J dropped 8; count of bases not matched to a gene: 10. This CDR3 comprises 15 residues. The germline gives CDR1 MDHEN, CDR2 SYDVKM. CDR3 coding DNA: TGTGCCAGCAGCACGACGGGACAGGGGGCGCGGGGCTACACCTTC. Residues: CASSTTGQGARGYTF.

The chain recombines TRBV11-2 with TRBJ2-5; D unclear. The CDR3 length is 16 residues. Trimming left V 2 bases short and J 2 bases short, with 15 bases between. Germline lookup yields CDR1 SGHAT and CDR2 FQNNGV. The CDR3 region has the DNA TGTGCCAGCAGCTTACGGCGGTCCGGGTATCAAGAGACCCAGTACTTC. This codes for CASSLRRSGYQETQYF.

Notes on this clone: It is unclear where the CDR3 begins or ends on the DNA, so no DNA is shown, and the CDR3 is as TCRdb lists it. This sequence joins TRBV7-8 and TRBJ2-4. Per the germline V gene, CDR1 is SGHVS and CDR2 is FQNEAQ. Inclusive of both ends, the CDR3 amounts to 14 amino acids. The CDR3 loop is CASSFGPGGNIQYF.

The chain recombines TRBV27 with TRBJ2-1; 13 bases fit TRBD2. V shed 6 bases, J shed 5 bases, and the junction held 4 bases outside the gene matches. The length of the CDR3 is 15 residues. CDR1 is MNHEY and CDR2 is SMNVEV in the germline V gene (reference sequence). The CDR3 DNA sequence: TGTGCCAGCAGCAAGACTAGCGGGGGGAACAATGAGCAGTTCTTC. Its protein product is CASSKTSGGNNEQFF.

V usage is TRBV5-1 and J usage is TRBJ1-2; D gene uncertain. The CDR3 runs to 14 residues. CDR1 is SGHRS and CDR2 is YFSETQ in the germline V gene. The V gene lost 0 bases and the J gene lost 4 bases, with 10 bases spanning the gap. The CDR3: CASSLDGEGYGYTF. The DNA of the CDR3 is TGCGCCAGCAGCTTGGACGGCGAGGGCTATGGCTACACCTTC. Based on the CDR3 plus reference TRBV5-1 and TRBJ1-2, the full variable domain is KAGVTQTPRYLIKTRGQQVTLSCSPISGHRSVSWYQQTPGQGLQFLFEYFSETQRNKGNFPGRFSGRQFSNSRSEMNVSTLELGDSALYLCASSLDGEGYGYTFGSGTRLTVV.

The chain's CDR3 is CASSRVGTTNEKLFF. CDR3 nucleotides: TGTGCCAGCAGTCGCGTCGGAACAACTAATGAAAAACTGTTTTTT. The chain joins TRBV28 to TRBJ1-4; D gene uncertain. The CDR3 is 15 amino acids. V was clipped by 5 bases and J by 0 bases, with 10 bases between them. CDR1 is MDHEN and CDR2 is SYDVKM in the germline V gene. The full variable domain, in which reference TRBV28 and TRBJ1-4 provide the parts outside the CDR3, is DVKVTQSSRYLVKRTGEKVFLECVQDMDHENMFWYRQDPGLGLRLIYFSYDVKMKEKGDIPEGYSVSREKKERFSLILESASTNQTSMYLCASSRVGTTNEKLFFGSGTQLSVL.

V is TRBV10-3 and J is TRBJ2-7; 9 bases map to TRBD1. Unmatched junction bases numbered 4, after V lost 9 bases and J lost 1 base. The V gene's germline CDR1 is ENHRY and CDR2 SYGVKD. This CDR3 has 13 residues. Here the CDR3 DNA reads TGTGCCATTGGGACAGGGACTTCCTACGAGCAGTACTTC. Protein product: CAIGTGTSYEQYF.

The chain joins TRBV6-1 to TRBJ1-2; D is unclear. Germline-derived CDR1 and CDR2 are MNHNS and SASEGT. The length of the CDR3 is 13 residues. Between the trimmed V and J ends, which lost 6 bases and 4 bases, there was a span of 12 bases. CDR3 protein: CASRRRDSYGYTF. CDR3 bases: TGTGCCAGCAGACGTCGGGATAGCTATGGCTACACCTTC.

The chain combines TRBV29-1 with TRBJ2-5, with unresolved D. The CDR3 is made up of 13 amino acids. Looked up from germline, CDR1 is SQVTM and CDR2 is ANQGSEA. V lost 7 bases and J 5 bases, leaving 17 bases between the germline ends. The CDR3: CSATVFEAETQYF. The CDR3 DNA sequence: TGCAGCGCTACCGTTTTTGAGGCTGAGACCCAGTACTTC.

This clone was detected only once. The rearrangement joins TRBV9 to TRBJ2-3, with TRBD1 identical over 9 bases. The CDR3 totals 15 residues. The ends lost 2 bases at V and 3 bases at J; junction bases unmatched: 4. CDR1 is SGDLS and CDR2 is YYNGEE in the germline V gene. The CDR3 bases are TGTGCCAGCAGCGTGGGACAGGGAGGGACAGATACGCAGTATTTT. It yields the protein CASSVGQGGTDTQYF. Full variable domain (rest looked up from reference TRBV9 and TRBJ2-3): DSGVTQTPKHLITATGQRVTLRCSPRSGDLSVYWYQQSLDQGLQFLIQYYNGEERAKGNILERFSAQQFPDLHSELNLSSLELGDSALYFCASSVGQGGTDTQYFGPGTRLTVL.

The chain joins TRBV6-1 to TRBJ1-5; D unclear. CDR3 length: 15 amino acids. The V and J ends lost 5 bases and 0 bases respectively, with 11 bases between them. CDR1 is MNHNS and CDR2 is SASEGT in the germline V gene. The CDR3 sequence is CASSFFRDSNQPQHF. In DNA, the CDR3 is TGTGCCAGCAGTTTTTTCCGGGATAGCAATCAGCCCCAGCATTTT.

The CDR3 region has the DNA TGTGCCAGCAGCGGAGGACTAGCGGGAGTAGAGACCCAGTACTTC. This encodes CASSGGLAGVETQYF. This rearrangement joins TRBV5-4 to TRBJ2-5, with TRBD2 matching over 13 bases. Germline CDR1 SGHNT, CDR2 YYREEE (reference sequence). The CDR3 runs 15 residues. V shed 4 bases, J shed 4 bases, and the junction held 4 bases outside the gene matches.

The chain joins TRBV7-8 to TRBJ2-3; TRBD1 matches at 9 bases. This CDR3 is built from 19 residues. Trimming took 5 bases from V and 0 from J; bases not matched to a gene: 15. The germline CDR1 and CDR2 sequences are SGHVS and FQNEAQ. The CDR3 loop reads CASSTRTGADLLSTDTQYF. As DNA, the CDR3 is TGTGCCAGCAGCACCCGGACAGGGGCGGACCTACTTAGCACAGATACGCAGTATTTT. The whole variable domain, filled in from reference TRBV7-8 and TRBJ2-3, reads GAGVSQSPRYKVAKRGQDVALRCDPISGHVSLFWYQQALGQGPEFLTYFQNEAQLDKSGLPSDRFFAERPEGSVSTLKIQRTQQEDSAVYLCASSTRTGADLLSTDTQYFGPGTRLTVL.

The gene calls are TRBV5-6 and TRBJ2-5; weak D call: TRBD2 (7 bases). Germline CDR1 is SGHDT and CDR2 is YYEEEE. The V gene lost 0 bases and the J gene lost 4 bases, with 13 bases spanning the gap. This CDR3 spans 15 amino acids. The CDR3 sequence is CASSLAGGGGETQYF. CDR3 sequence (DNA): TGTGCCAGCAGCTTGGCCGGGGGAGGGGGAGAGACCCAGTACTTC.